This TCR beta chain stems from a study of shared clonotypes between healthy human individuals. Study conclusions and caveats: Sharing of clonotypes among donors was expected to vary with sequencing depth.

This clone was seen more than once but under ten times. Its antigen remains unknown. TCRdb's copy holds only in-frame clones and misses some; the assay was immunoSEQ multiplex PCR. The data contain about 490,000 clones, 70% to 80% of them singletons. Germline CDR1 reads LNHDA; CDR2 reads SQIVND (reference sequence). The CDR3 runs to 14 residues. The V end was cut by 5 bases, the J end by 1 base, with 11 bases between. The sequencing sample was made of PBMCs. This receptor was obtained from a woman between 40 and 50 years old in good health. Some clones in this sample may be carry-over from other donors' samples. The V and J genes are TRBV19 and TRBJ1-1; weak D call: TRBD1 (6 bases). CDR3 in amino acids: CASSSQGANTEAFF. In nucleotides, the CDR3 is TGTGCCAGTAGTTCACAGGGAGCGAACACTGAAGCTTTCTTT.